These 6 T cell receptor beta chains came from one sample sequenced in a study of cytomegalovirus exposure and HLA in healthy donors. With 60 Vbeta and 13 Jbeta primers, the PCR was carried out. Sequenced by immunoSEQ multiplex PCR; TCRdb stores in-frame clones only, minus some. The sample yields approximately 59,000 clones, 62% seen once. Sequenced: PBMCs. These receptors originate from a young man in good health and CMV-seronegative.

The chain links TRBV5-1 to TRBJ2-1; D may be TRBD1 (5 bases). The CDR3 runs to 11 residues. The V and J ends lost 0 bases and 10 bases respectively, with 5 bases between them. Germline V gene data show CDR1 as SGHRS and CDR2 as YFSETQ. The CDR3 coding sequence is TGCGCCAGCAGCTTGGGACAGGAGCAGTTCTTC. Translated: CASSLGQEQFF.

V gene TRBV30 combines with J gene TRBJ2-1; tentative D call: TRBD1 (5 bases). Germline V gene data show CDR1 as GTSNPN and CDR2 as SVGIG (reference sequence). V was shortened by 7 bases and J by 2 bases, with 21 bases between the two germline ends. This CDR3 is 16 amino acids long. CDR3 protein: CASTAQVGNPYNEQFF. In DNA, the CDR3 is TGTGCCTCCACTGCACAGGTTGGAAACCCCTACAATGAGCAGTTCTTC.

This sequence joins TRBV2 and TRBJ2-5, with a possible D match to TRBD2 (7 bases). The CDR3 has 17 residues. CDR1 and CDR2 from the germline V gene are SNHLY and FYNNEI. Trimming stripped 3 bases from V and 2 bases from J, with 19 bases between. CDR3 nucleotide sequence: TGTGCCAGCAGTGACGCGGCCGGACTAGGGGGTCAAGAGACCCAGTACTTC. Translating gives CASSDAAGLGGQETQYF.

The chain links TRBV4-2 to TRBJ1-5; 7 bases are a match to TRBD1. Germline lookup yields CDR1 LGHNA and CDR2 YNFKEQ. The CDR3 consists of 15 residues. Losses at the gene ends were 1 base for V and 3 bases for J; bases not matched to a gene: 3. The chain's CDR3 is CASSQGDSTNQPQHF. The CDR3 DNA follows: TGTGCCAGCAGCCAAGGGGACAGTACCAATCAGCCCCAGCATTTT.

V is TRBV18 and J is TRBJ1-2; 9 bases align to TRBD1. This CDR3 is built from 14 residues. V lost 4 bases and J lost 2; bases outside the gene matches: 2. Germline V gene sequence: CDR1 KGHSH, CDR2 LQKENI. The CDR3 DNA reads TGTGCCAGCTCACAAGGACAGGGGAACTATGGCTACACCTTC. Translating it yields CASSQGQGNYGYTF.

The chain has TRBV19 and TRBJ1-4; TRBD1 aligns across 7 bases. CDR1 is LNHDA, CDR2 SQIVND, per germline (reference sequence). This CDR3 has 14 amino acids. J gave up 6 bases and V 6 bases, and 7 bases lay outside the gene matches. DNA of the CDR3: TGTGCCAGTAGAACAGGGGAGGATTATGAAAAACTGTTTTTT. Its translation is CASRTGEDYEKLFF.